This TCR beta chain was captured in a study of T-cell memory formation after mild COVID-19. About the research overall: TCR clusters mostly belonged to single donors. Whole-study findings and limits: SARS-CoV-2 specificity was not confirmed for second-wave clones peaking on day 37. Detection of some responders pre-infection suggested pre-existing cross-reactive memory T cells participated.

In its sample, this clonotype was seen a few times. Antigen specificity is unknown. Germline V gene data show CDR1 as SGHRS and CDR2 as YFSETQ. Trimming pared 0 bases from V and 8 bases from J, leaving 24 bases between. There are 18 residues in the CDR3. TCRdb reprocessed the 5' RACE reads via MiXCR and lists one record per CDR3 protein. Of under 450,000 distinct CDR3 sequences in the sample, 13% to 15% were seen once. The TCR sequence derives from a man younger than 35 who had mild COVID-19 (a few samples of this study predate the infection). Cell type and time point are not known. The sequenced material came from PBMCs or a T cell subset sorted from them (not recorded which). The rearrangement links TRBV5-1 to TRBJ2-1; the D gene is possibly TRBD2 (6 bases). In DNA form, the CDR3 reads TGCGCCAGCAGCTTGGCCTTGCGGGGACGGACCTCGGGCCATGAGCAGTTCTTC. Protein: CASSLALRGRTSGHEQFF.